The next 18 T cell receptor beta chains were all read from a single sample in a study of T-cell memory formation after mild COVID-19. Via MiXCR, TCRdb re-called the 5' RACE reads, giving one row per CDR3 protein. The sample consists of approximately 54,000 distinct CDR3 sequences, more than 10% of them appearing once. Sequencing was done on a sample of PBMCs or a T cell subset sorted from them (not recorded which). Receptor source: a man between 18 and 35 years old who had mild COVID-19 (a few samples of this study predate the infection). Cell type and time point are not known.

The V gene is TRBV28, the J gene TRBJ2-3, with 8 bases lining up with TRBD2. CDR3 length equals 17 residues. Germline CDR1 and CDR2: MDHEN and SYDVKM. V was pared by 5 bases and J by 0 bases, with 10 bases of the junction left unmatched. Here the CDR3 DNA reads TGTGCCAGCAGTCCCCTCCCCGCGGGGGGCAGCACAGATACGCAGTATTTT. Its protein product is CASSPLPAGGSTDTQYF.

The chain links TRBV4-2 to TRBJ1-4; 9 positions agree with TRBD1. Germline CDR1 LGHNA, CDR2 YNFKEQ. The CDR3 runs 15 residues. V shed 4 bases, J shed 8 bases, and the junction held 8 bases outside the gene matches. CDR3: CASSPGTGWEEKLFF. CDR3 sequence (DNA): TGTGCCAGCAGCCCGGGGACAGGGTGGGAGGAAAAACTGTTTTTT.

The genes are TRBV20-1 and TRBJ1-4; D not certain. Germline CDR1 DFQATT, CDR2 SNEGSKA (reference sequence). CDR3 length equals 13 residues. Trimming removed 3 bases from V and 5 bases from J, with 10 bases in between. The CDR3, as DNA: TGCAGTGCTAGGGAGGCTGTGAATGAAAAACTGTTTTTT. This gives the protein CSAREAVNEKLFF.

This chain links TRBV24-1 with TRBJ1-3, with TRBD1 as a possible D gene (6 bases). With 8 bases removed from V and 5 bases from J, the gap between germline ends came to 24 bases. Germline CDR1 and CDR2: KGHDR and SFDVKD. The CDR3 is 17 amino acids. The CDR3 is CATTGGPPGICRNTIYF. In DNA, the CDR3 is TGTGCCACCACCGGGGGCCCTCCAGGGATCTGTCGAAACACCATATATTTT.

This clonotype was seen a handful of times. The chain employs TRBV28 and TRBJ2-4; tentatively, D is TRBD1 (5 bases). CDR1 is MDHEN and CDR2 is SYDVKM in the germline V gene. There are 15 residues in the CDR3. Trimming removed 2 bases from V and 0 bases from J, with 8 bases in between. The CDR3 spells CASSLGQLAKNIQYF. CDR3 bases: TGTGCCAGCAGTTTAGGACAACTAGCCAAAAACATTCAGTACTTC.

The table lists this clonotype with a few counts. The chain joins TRBV27 to TRBJ2-7; D is undetermined. Per the germline V gene, CDR1 is MNHEY and CDR2 is SMNVEV (reference sequence). The CDR3 totals 15 residues. V was cut by 2 bases and J by 1 base, with 12 bases left in between. The chain's CDR3 is CASSLAAVGSYEQYF. The CDR3 DNA is TGTGCCAGCAGTTTAGCGGCAGTAGGGTCCTACGAGCAGTACTTC.

This chain connects TRBV20-1 to TRBJ1-1; TRBD1 is a possible D gene (6 bases). The V gene's germline CDR1 is DFQATT and CDR2 SNEGSKA (reference sequence). V was clipped by 1 base and J by 3 bases, with 21 bases between them. The CDR3 is made up of 17 amino acids. CDR3 sequence (DNA): TGCAGTGCTAGAGGGGTCCCCAGGGGAAAAGGGGACACTGAAGCTTTCTTT. Its translation: CSARGVPRGKGDTEAFF.

This clonotype was found a few times. This chain links TRBV5-1 with TRBJ1-6; 7 bases map to TRBD1. With 4 bases clipped from V and 1 base from J, the junction kept 8 bases outside the gene matches. This CDR3 is 17 amino acids long. CDR1 is SGHRS and CDR2 is YFSETQ in the germline V gene. DNA of the CDR3: TGCGCCAGCAGCCCGGACGGCAGGGGGTCCTATAATTCACCCCTCCACTTT. Its protein product is CASSPDGRGSYNSPLHF.

V is TRBV6-5 and J is TRBJ1-2; TRBD1 is a possible D gene (5 bases). V was trimmed by 7 bases and J by 8 bases, leaving 11 bases between them. The CDR3 extends over 11 amino acids. Germline values: CDR1 MNHEY, CDR2 SVGAGI. The CDR3 here is CASTQGKGYTF. Here the CDR3 DNA reads TGTGCCAGCACCCAGGGAAAGGGCTACACCTTC.

CDR3 nucleotide sequence: TGTGCCAGCAGCTTCCGGACCGACGAAAAACTGTTTTTT. This sequence encodes CASSFRTDEKLFF. The V gene is TRBV7-2, the J gene TRBJ1-4; D not certain. The V end lost 3 bases, the J end lost 8 bases, and 10 bases lay between the germline ends. Germline V gene lookup returns CDR1 SGHTA and CDR2 FQGNSA. This CDR3 spans 13 amino acids.

The rearrangement links TRBV7-2 to TRBJ1-6; a weak D match, TRBD1 (5 bases). Deletions cut 8 bases from V and 9 bases from J, with 20 bases between. CDR3 length equals 15 residues. Per the germline V gene, CDR1 is SGHTA and CDR2 is FQGNSA. CDR3 region: CASRTLAGRLSPLHF. CDR3 sequence (DNA): TGTGCCAGCCGGACCCTGGCAGGGAGGCTTTCACCCCTCCACTTT.

V usage is TRBV5-1 and J usage is TRBJ1-1, with TRBD1 matching 8 bases. With 0 bases clipped from V and 1 base from J, the junction kept 2 bases outside the gene matches. This CDR3 spans 15 amino acids. The germline V gene has CDR1 SGHRS and CDR2 YFSETQ. The DNA for the CDR3 is TGCGCCAGCAGCTTGGCCCAGGGGGCGAACACTGAAGCTTTCTTT. Protein sequence: CASSLAQGANTEAFF.

This clonotype has a handful of counts. This chain links TRBV7-2 with TRBJ2-5; 13 positions agree with TRBD2. This CDR3 has 15 amino acids. With 7 bases clipped from V and 2 bases from J, the junction kept 4 bases outside the gene matches. Germline V gives CDR1 SGHTA, CDR2 FQGNSA. DNA for the CDR3: TGTGCCAGCACACTAGCGGGGGGGCCGCAAGAGACCCAGTACTTC. Residues: CASTLAGGPQETQYF.

At least ten counts were recorded for this clonotype. V is TRBV6-2 or TRBV6-3 and J is TRBJ2-2; TRBD2 aligns across 8 bases. Germline CDR1 is MNHEY and CDR2 is SVGEGT. The length of the CDR3 is 13 residues. Trimming removed 7 bases from V and 7 bases from J; junction bases left unmatched: 5. The CDR3 region is CASKQRGNGELFF. In DNA, the CDR3 is TGTGCCAGCAAACAGCGGGGGAACGGGGAGCTGTTTTTT.

This clonotype has a count of ten or more. The J gene is TRBJ2-2, the V gene TRBV2; D gene uncertain. Germline V lookup: CDR1 SNHLY, CDR2 FYNNEI. The CDR3 runs 11 residues. Trimming left V 9 bases short and J 6 bases short, with 8 bases between. The CDR3 sequence is CASYFSGELFF. In nucleotides, the CDR3 is TGTGCCAGTTACTTCTCCGGGGAGCTGTTTTTT.

Only a few counts were recorded for this clonotype. This clone may be a read error of a much larger clone one base away. This chain joins TRBV3-1 and TRBJ1-1, with D uncertain. The CDR3 is made up of 13 amino acids. The V gene lost 1 base and the J gene lost 0 bases, with 3 bases spanning the gap. Looked up from germline, CDR1 is LGHDT and CDR2 is YNNKEL (reference sequence). The CDR3 protein is CASSQGVNTEAFF. CDR3 nucleotides: TGTGCCAGCAGCCAAGGGGTGAACACTGAAGCTTTCTTT.

The chain employs TRBV12-3 or TRBV12-4 and TRBJ1-1; D is uncertain. V was pared by 9 bases and J by 1 base, with 15 bases between. This CDR3 has 14 residues. As DNA, the CDR3 is TGTGCCAGTAAACCTCCACCGGGGAACACTGAAGCTTTCTTT. This encodes CASKPPPGNTEAFF.

CDR3 protein: CASSQRMSGGSTDTQYF. The CDR3 DNA reads as TGTGCCAGCAGCCAAAGGATGAGCGGGGGTAGCACAGATACGCAGTATTTT. This chain connects TRBV3-1 to TRBJ2-3; 8 bases align to TRBD2. The CDR3 has 17 residues. Germline CDR1 is LGHDT and CDR2 is YNNKEL (reference sequence). The trim removed 2 bases at V and 0 bases at J, leaving 7 bases unmatched.